These T cell receptor beta chains were read from a single sample in a study of molecular identifiers for immune sequencing clone quantification. One entry per CDR3 protein results from TCRdb running MiXCR on the PCR reads. The sample has 350,000 or so distinct CDR3 sequences, over 20% seen once. The sequencing sample was made of naive CD8+ T cells from blood, with Jurkat cell RNA spiked in. The source is a human donor in good health. Some libraries in this study had Jurkat cell RNA spiked in. Each CDR3 is given with its conserved first and last residue. Each record gives: clone size, V gene, J gene, D gene, CDR3 protein, CDR3 DNA. The D gene is left open where the match is weak. Part of the rows lack a size; the others show once, few, many or a class for expanded clones.

clone_size: NA
v_call: TRBV7-6
j_call: TRBJ2-7
d_call: TRBD1
cdr3_aa: CASSLMTGGGEQYF
cdr3_nt: TGTGCCAGCAGCCTAATGACAGGGGGGGGCGAGCAGTACTTC

clone_size: many
v_call: TRBV30
j_call: TRBJ1-3
d_call: NA
cdr3_aa: CAWGTGNTIYF
cdr3_nt: TGTGCCTGGGGTACTGGAAACACCATATATTTT

clone_size: few
v_call: TRBV4-3
j_call: TRBJ2-2
d_call: NA
cdr3_aa: CASSQEVVEAGELFF
cdr3_nt: TGCGCCAGCAGCCAAGAAGTCGTGGAAGCCGGGGAGCTGTTTTTT

clone_size: many
v_call: TRBV5-5
j_call: TRBJ1-5
d_call: NA
cdr3_aa: CASSRDTLSNQPQHF
cdr3_nt: TGTGCCAGCAGTCGGGACACCCTTAGCAATCAGCCCCAGCATTTT

clone_size: NA
v_call: TRBV30
j_call: TRBJ2-7
d_call: NA
cdr3_aa: CAWADGLNEQYF
cdr3_nt: TGTGCCTGGGCCGACGGCCTCAACGAGCAGTACTTC

clone_size: many
v_call: TRBV6-2/TRBV6-3
j_call: TRBJ1-5
d_call: NA
cdr3_aa: CASSSYSPTGSGGQPQHF
cdr3_nt: TGTGCCAGCAGCTCGTACTCACCGACGGGAAGCGGGGGTCAGCCCCAGCATTTT

clone_size: many
v_call: TRBV27
j_call: TRBJ1-2
d_call: NA
cdr3_aa: CASSLSGVNYGYTF
cdr3_nt: TGTGCCAGCAGTTTATCGGGGGTCAACTATGGCTACACCTTC

clone_size: many
v_call: TRBV6-6
j_call: TRBJ2-1
d_call: TRBD2
cdr3_aa: CASSYSAGNEQFF
cdr3_nt: TGTGCCAGCAGTTACTCAGCGGGGAATGAGCAGTTCTTC

clone_size: many
v_call: TRBV25-1
j_call: TRBJ2-1
d_call: NA
cdr3_aa: CASSVPDSSYNEQFF
cdr3_nt: TGTGCCAGCAGTGTCCCTGACAGCTCCTACAATGAGCAGTTCTTC

clone_size: many
v_call: TRBV5-6
j_call: TRBJ1-5
d_call: TRBD1
cdr3_aa: CASSTLNINRGRGNQPQHF
cdr3_nt: TGTGCCAGCAGCACTTTGAATATAAACAGGGGGCGAGGCAATCAGCCCCAGCATTTT

clone_size: NA
v_call: TRBV6-2/TRBV6-3
j_call: TRBJ1-1
d_call: NA
cdr3_aa: CASSLGRLGGQNTEAFF
cdr3_nt: TGTGCCAGCAGTTTGGGTAGGCTTGGGGGCCAGAACACTGAAGCTTTCTTT

clone_size: few
v_call: TRBV12-3/TRBV12-4
j_call: TRBJ2-2
d_call: NA
cdr3_aa: CASRPGQNTGELFF
cdr3_nt: TGTGCCAGCAGACCCGGACAGAACACCGGGGAGCTGTTTTTT

clone_size: many
v_call: TRBV5-1
j_call: TRBJ2-2
d_call: TRBD2
cdr3_aa: CASSLDVAGYTGELFF
cdr3_nt: TGCGCCAGCAGCTTGGATGTAGCGGGGTACACCGGGGAGCTGTTTTTT

clone_size: many
v_call: TRBV19
j_call: TRBJ2-7
d_call: TRBD1
cdr3_aa: CASSSLRDRGDEQYF
cdr3_nt: TGTGCCAGTAGTTCGCTAAGGGACAGGGGTGACGAGCAGTACTTC

clone_size: many
v_call: TRBV30
j_call: TRBJ2-3
d_call: NA
cdr3_aa: CAWSEGGAPRPDTQYF
cdr3_nt: TGTGCCTGGAGTGAGGGTGGAGCGCCGAGGCCAGATACGCAGTATTTT

clone_size: few
v_call: TRBV24-1
j_call: TRBJ1-1
d_call: TRBD1
cdr3_aa: CATSDSRGGEAFF
cdr3_nt: TGTGCCACCAGTGATTCCAGGGGGGGTGAGGCTTTCTTT

clone_size: NA
v_call: TRBV11-2
j_call: TRBJ2-1
d_call: NA
cdr3_aa: CASSQEGSQLEQFF
cdr3_nt: TGTGCCAGCAGCCAAGAAGGGTCGCAGCTTGAGCAGTTCTTC

clone_size: many
v_call: TRBV11-2
j_call: TRBJ2-1
d_call: NA
cdr3_aa: CASSSPGAASSYNEQFF
cdr3_nt: TGTGCCAGCAGCTCCCCCGGAGCGGCCAGCTCCTACAATGAGCAGTTCTTC

clone_size: many
v_call: TRBV7-9
j_call: TRBJ1-2
d_call: NA
cdr3_aa: CASSLSAGFGEGGYTF
cdr3_nt: TGTGCCAGCAGCTTATCGGCCGGTTTCGGGGAAGGTGGCTACACCTTC

clone_size: many
v_call: TRBV9
j_call: TRBJ1-1
d_call: NA
cdr3_aa: CASSLTVGGRTEAFF
cdr3_nt: TGTGCCAGCAGCCTCACGGTCGGAGGAAGGACTGAAGCTTTCTTT

clone_size: many
v_call: TRBV27
j_call: TRBJ2-3
d_call: TRBD1
cdr3_aa: CASSYPGGAGTDTQYF
cdr3_nt: TGTGCCAGCAGTTACCCAGGGGGCGCGGGCACAGATACGCAGTATTTT

clone_size: many
v_call: TRBV12-5
j_call: TRBJ1-5
d_call: NA
cdr3_aa: CASGRGDSNQPQHF
cdr3_nt: TGTGCTAGTGGGAGGGGGGATAGCAATCAGCCCCAGCATTTT

clone_size: many
v_call: TRBV3-1
j_call: TRBJ2-2
d_call: NA
cdr3_aa: CASSQPRGGTGELFF
cdr3_nt: TGTGCCAGCAGCCAACCCAGGGGAGGGACCGGGGAGCTGTTTTTT

clone_size: few
v_call: TRBV14
j_call: TRBJ2-3
d_call: NA
cdr3_aa: CASSQRIRETTDTQYF
cdr3_nt: TGTGCCAGCAGCCAAAGGATACGGGAGACCACAGATACGCAGTATTTT

clone_size: few
v_call: TRBV12-3/TRBV12-4
j_call: TRBJ2-6
d_call: NA
cdr3_aa: CASSFRLWVTGANVLTF
cdr3_nt: TGTGCCAGCAGTTTCCGGTTGTGGGTTACTGGGGCCAACGTCCTGACTTTC

clone_size: many
v_call: TRBV4-2
j_call: TRBJ2-7
d_call: TRBD2
cdr3_aa: CASSQEGTSSAYEQYF
cdr3_nt: TGTGCCAGCAGCCAAGAGGGGACTAGCTCAGCCTACGAGCAGTACTTC

clone_size: few
v_call: TRBV6-6
j_call: TRBJ2-7
d_call: NA
cdr3_aa: CASLGSEQYF
cdr3_nt: TGTGCCAGCCTCGGTTCCGAGCAGTACTTC

clone_size: many
v_call: TRBV7-9
j_call: TRBJ2-3
d_call: TRBD1
cdr3_aa: CASSLTWGTDTDTQYF
cdr3_nt: TGTGCCAGCAGCCTGACGTGGGGGACAGACACAGATACGCAGTATTTT

clone_size: NA
v_call: TRBV13
j_call: TRBJ2-1
d_call: TRBD2
cdr3_aa: CASSSSGTSVGDEQFF
cdr3_nt: TGTGCCAGCAGCTCCTCCGGGACTAGCGTAGGGGATGAGCAGTTCTTC

clone_size: many
v_call: TRBV6-5
j_call: TRBJ2-6
d_call: NA
cdr3_aa: CASTLGTGANVLTF
cdr3_nt: TGTGCCAGCACGCTGGGTACTGGGGCCAACGTCCTGACTTTC

clone_size: NA
v_call: TRBV5-4
j_call: TRBJ1-2
d_call: TRBD1
cdr3_aa: CASSLGTGGASYGYTF
cdr3_nt: TGTGCCAGCAGCTTGGGGACAGGGGGCGCGAGCTATGGCTACACCTTC

clone_size: many
v_call: TRBV13
j_call: TRBJ2-7
d_call: TRBD2
cdr3_aa: CASSKTSGRDEQYF
cdr3_nt: TGTGCCAGCAGCAAGACTAGCGGGAGAGACGAGCAGTACTTC

clone_size: many
v_call: TRBV7-9
j_call: TRBJ2-2
d_call: NA
cdr3_aa: CASGTGELFF
cdr3_nt: TGTGCCAGCGGAACCGGGGAGCTGTTTTTT

clone_size: many
v_call: TRBV7-2
j_call: TRBJ2-5
d_call: TRBD2
cdr3_aa: CASSSLNGQLAGGPGTQYF
cdr3_nt: TGTGCCAGCAGCTCCCTTAATGGCCAACTAGCGGGAGGGCCTGGGACCCAGTACTTC